Here is one T cell receptor (beta chain) with its context. Germline V gene lookup returns CDR1 SEHNR and CDR2 FQNEAQ (reference sequence). Trimming cost V 5 bases and J 3 bases; bases outside gene matches: 8. The CDR3 sequence is 16 residues long. The source of the sample is a study of cytomegalovirus exposure and HLA in healthy donors. Assay used: immunoSEQ multiplex PCR; TCRdb lists only in-frame clones, some missing. The sample yields tens of thousands of clones, about 89% seen once. The specimen was PBMCs. This TCR derives from a woman between 18 and 30 years old in good health and CMV-seronegative. The chain joins TRBV7-9 to TRBJ2-3, with 10 bases aligning to TRBD2. In DNA form, the CDR3 reads TGTGCCAGCAGCACAGGGACTAGCGCGCATACAGATACGCAGTATTTT. It translates to CASSTGTSAHTDTQYF.